The clone carrying this T cell receptor beta chain was counted once. The data were obtained in a study of blood T cell repertoires in COVID-19. Clones were sequenced by immunoSEQ multiplex PCR, and TCRdb holds only the in-frame ones, with some missing. The table has fewer than 300,000 clones, around 89% seen once. The CDR3 extends over 15 amino acids. The V and J ends lost 0 bases and 7 bases respectively, with 16 bases between them. Germline V lookup: CDR1 MGHRA, CDR2 YSYEKL. This TCR was sampled from a man aged 35-49 years who had recovered from COVID-19. Specimen: PBMCs or T cells enriched from blood (not recorded which). J is TRBJ2-7 and V is TRBV4-1, with D perhaps matching TRBD1 (6 bases). The DNA for the CDR3 is TGCGCCAGCAGCCAAGATTTCAGGGGTGAAAGGGAGCAGTACTTC. Encoded protein: CASSQDFRGEREQYF.